One T cell receptor beta chain is described in this entry. These data come from a study of blood T cell repertoires in COVID-19. Study-wide background: Whether acute or convalescent, the COVID-19 samples came from the United States, Italy and Spain. Sources were T cells, B-cell-depleted T cells, or PBMCs; the material itself was cDNA or gDNA.

The CDR3 is 12 amino acids. V was trimmed by 6 bases and J by 4 bases, leaving 9 bases between them. Germline CDR1 and CDR2: MDHEN and SYDVKM. In the authors' methods: Amplified reference gene primers provided the basis for estimating nucleated cell counts. Profiled with immunoSEQ multiplex PCR; TCRdb holds only in-frame clones, not every one. That table is the source of V, J and clone size, and D and trimming were worked out from the DNA. The sample has over 120,000 clones; around nine tenths are singletons. Sequencing used peripheral blood. The origin of this receptor is a woman in her fifties or sixties with acute or convalescent COVID-19. This chain joins TRBV28 and TRBJ1-1; D uncertain. The chain's CDR3 is CASSRRPTEAFF. In DNA form, the CDR3 reads TGTGCCAGCAGCCGCAGGCCCACTGAAGCTTTCTTT.